One T cell receptor beta chain is described in this entry. Other DNA sequences of this sample code for an identical CDR3. The sample originates from a study of shared clonotypes between healthy human individuals. Only in-frame clones appear in the TCRdb table, and some are missing; sequencing was by immunoSEQ multiplex PCR. This table has millions of clones, more than 80% appearing once. This sequence was found in a man younger than 35 in good health. The sample consisted of naive CD4+ T cells sorted from blood. Subset described: CD45RA+ positively selected.

This chain's CDR3 is CASSPPGAGELFF. The CDR3 coding sequence is TGTGCCAGCTCACCACCGGGTGCCGGGGAGCTGTTTTTT. The V call is TRBV18, the J call TRBJ2-2; no firm D call. V shed 0 bases and J shed 6 bases, with 5 bases lying between them. The germline CDR1 and CDR2 sequences are KGHSH and LQKENI. This CDR3 region has 13 residues.